This T cell receptor (beta chain) was retrieved from a study of T cells after yellow fever vaccination. Whole-study findings and limits: Reappearing after the booster were most of the clones from primary vaccination (around 96% CD4, 75% to 90% CD8). Contamination of FACS-sorted repertoires by abundant clonotypes from the bulk population could occur. Overall, a small share of clonotypes was seen in both CD4 and CD8 compartments. Although the secondary response was weaker, it peaked faster, at day 5 versus 15.

This clonotype was counted at least ten times. Its cognate antigen is unknown. TCRdb reprocessed the 5' RACE reads with MiXCR, giving one entry per CDR3 protein. The profile shows around 160,000 distinct CDR3 sequences, 6% to 7.5% of them singletons. This CDR3 spans 15 amino acids. Germline loops: CDR1 LGHNA, CDR2 YSLEER. The V segment lost 4 bases and the J segment 4 bases; nucleotides outside the gene matches: 6. Sample: CD4+ T cells sorted from PBMCs, taken roughly 5 days after the first yellow fever vaccination. The chain couples TRBV4-3 to TRBJ2-1, with 8 positions matching TRBD1. The receptor was derived from a man between 18 and 35 years old who received the YFV17D yellow fever vaccine. CDR3 region: CASSRSRTGYNEQFF. The CDR3, as DNA: TGCGCCAGCAGCCGCAGCCGGACAGGGTACAATGAGCAGTTCTTC.